This TCR beta chain stems from a study of OX40 agonist ivuxolimab in advanced cancers. Study-wide context: Those treated in dose escalation had hepatocellular carcinoma, melanoma, renal cell cancer or head and neck cancer.

Generated by immunoSEQ multiplex PCR, the TCRdb table keeps only in-frame clones and is missing some. The data hold about 62,000 clones, with around 90% observed a single time. General study findings and limits: Relative to CD4+ cells, CD8+ T cells on average had more expanded clones. Partial responders receiving 0.1-3.0 mg/kg showed among the lowest clonal expansion. There was clonal expansion of CD4+ and CD8+ blood T cells by week 6 at 0.1 to 3.0 mg/kg.

The germline V gene has CDR1 MNHEY and CDR2 SMNVEV (reference sequence). The CDR3 runs to 15 residues. The V segment lost 4 bases and the J segment 6 bases; nucleotides outside the gene matches: 9. As to this clone: Its target is unknown.

J is TRBJ2-7 and V is TRBV27, with 10 bases aligning to TRBD1. The sample in question was CD4+ or CD8+ T cells sorted from blood, obtained in a trial of the OX40 agonist ivuxolimab. This TCR was recovered from an adult with an advanced solid tumor such as melanoma, head and neck, liver or kidney cancer. In nucleotides, the CDR3 is TGTGCCAGCAGTTCGTGGACAGGGGGTTCGGGCGAGCAGTACTTC. Its translation is CASSSWTGGSGEQYF.